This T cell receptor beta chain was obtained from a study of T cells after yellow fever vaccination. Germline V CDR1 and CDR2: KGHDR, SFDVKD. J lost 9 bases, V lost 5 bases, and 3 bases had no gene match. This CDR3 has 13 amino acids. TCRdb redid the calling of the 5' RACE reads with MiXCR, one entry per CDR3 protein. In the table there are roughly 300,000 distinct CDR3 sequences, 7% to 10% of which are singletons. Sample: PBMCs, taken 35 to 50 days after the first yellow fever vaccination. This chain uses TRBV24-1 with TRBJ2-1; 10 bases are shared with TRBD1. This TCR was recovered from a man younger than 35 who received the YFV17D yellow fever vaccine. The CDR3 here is CATSGQGAGEQFF. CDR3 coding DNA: TGTGCCACCAGTGGACAGGGGGCTGGTGAGCAGTTCTTC.